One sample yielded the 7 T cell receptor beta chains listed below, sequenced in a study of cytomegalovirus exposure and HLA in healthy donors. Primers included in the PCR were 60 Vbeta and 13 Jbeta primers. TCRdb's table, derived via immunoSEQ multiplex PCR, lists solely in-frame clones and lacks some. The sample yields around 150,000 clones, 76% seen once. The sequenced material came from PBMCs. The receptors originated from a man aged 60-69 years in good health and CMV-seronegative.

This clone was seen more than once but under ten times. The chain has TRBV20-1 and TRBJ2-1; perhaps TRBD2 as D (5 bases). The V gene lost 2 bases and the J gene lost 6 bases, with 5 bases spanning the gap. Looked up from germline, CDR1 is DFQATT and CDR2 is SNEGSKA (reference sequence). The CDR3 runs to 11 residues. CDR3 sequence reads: CSARTSNEQFF. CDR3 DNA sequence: TGCAGTGCTAGAACTAGCAATGAGCAGTTCTTC.

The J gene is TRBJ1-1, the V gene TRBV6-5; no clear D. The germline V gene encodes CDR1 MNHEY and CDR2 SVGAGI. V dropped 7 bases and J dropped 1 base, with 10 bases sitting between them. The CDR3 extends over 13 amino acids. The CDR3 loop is CASTEQTNTEAFF. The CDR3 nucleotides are TGTGCCAGCACGGAACAGACGAACACTGAAGCTTTCTTT.

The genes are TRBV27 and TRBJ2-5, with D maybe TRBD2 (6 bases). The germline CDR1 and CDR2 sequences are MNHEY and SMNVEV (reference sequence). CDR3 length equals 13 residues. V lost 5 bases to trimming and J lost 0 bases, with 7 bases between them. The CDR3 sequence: CASSGGYQETQYF. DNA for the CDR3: TGTGCCAGCAGTGGGGGGTACCAAGAGACCCAGTACTTC.

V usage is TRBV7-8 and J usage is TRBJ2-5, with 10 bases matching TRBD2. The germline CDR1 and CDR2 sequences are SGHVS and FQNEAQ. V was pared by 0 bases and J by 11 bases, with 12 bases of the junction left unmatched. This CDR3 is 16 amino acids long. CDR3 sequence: CASSLAVPSGSGEQYF. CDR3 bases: TGTGCCAGCAGCTTAGCAGTTCCTAGCGGGAGTGGGGAGCAGTACTTC.

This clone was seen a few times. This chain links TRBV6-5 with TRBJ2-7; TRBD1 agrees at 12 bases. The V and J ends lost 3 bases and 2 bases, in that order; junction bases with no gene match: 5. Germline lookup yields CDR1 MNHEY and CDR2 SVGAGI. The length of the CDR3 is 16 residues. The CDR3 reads CASSYTGQGAPYEQYF. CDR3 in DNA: TGTGCCAGCAGTTATACGGGACAGGGGGCTCCCTACGAGCAGTACTTC.

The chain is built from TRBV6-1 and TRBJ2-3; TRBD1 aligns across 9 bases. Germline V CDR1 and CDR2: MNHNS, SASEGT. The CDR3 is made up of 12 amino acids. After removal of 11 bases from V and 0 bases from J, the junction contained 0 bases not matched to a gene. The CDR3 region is CAGQGSTDTQYF. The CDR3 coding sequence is TGTGCCGGACAGGGGAGCACAGATACGCAGTATTTT.

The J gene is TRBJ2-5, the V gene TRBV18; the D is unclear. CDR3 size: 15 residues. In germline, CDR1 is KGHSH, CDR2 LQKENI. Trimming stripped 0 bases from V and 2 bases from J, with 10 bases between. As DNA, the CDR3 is TGTGCCAGCTCACCACCCGCAGGAATACAAGAGACCCAGTACTTC. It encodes CASSPPAGIQETQYF.